What follows is one TCR beta chain and its context. The antigen is unknown. Sequencing used immunoSEQ multiplex PCR; TCRdb keeps in-frame clones, though not all of them. Of over 100,000 clones in the sample, around 82% were seen once. The V gene's germline CDR1 is SEHNR and CDR2 FQNEAQ (reference sequence). The V gene lost 3 bases and the J gene lost 16 bases, with 13 bases spanning the gap. There are 11 residues in the CDR3. This specimen belongs to a study of T cell responses to AZD1222 COVID-19 vaccine. Points from the study as a whole: Clonal diversity may have been underestimated, and the donors were mostly white British, with more females than males.

The clonotype originates from an adult in good health. This specimen consisted of peripheral blood, obtained on day 0 of AZD1222 vaccination. The V call is TRBV7-9, the J call TRBJ2-1; D may be TRBD1 or TRBD2 (5 bases each). Written as DNA, the CDR3 is TGTGCCAGCAGCTTTGGGGACCAGAAATTCTTC. This encodes CASSFGDQKFF.